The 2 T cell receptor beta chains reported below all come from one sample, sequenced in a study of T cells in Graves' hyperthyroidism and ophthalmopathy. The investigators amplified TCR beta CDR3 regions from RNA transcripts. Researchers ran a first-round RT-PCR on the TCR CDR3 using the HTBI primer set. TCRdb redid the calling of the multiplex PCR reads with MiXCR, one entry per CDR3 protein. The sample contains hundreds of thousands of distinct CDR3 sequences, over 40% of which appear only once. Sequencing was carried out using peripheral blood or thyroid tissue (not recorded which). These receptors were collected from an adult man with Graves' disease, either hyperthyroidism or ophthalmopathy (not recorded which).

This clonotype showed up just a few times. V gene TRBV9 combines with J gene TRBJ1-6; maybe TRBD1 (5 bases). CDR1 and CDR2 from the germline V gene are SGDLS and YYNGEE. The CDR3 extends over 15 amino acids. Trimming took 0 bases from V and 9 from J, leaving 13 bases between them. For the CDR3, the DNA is TGTGCCAGCAGCGTAGCGGGGGACTTTGGTTCACCCCTCCACTTT. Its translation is CASSVAGDFGSPLHF.

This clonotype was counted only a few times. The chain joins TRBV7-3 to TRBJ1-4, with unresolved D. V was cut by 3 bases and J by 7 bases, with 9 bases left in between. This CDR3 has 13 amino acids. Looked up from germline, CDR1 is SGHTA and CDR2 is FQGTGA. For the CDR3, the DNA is TGTGCCAGCAGCTTGGGATTTGGTGAAAAACTGTTTTTT. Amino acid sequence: CASSLGFGEKLFF.